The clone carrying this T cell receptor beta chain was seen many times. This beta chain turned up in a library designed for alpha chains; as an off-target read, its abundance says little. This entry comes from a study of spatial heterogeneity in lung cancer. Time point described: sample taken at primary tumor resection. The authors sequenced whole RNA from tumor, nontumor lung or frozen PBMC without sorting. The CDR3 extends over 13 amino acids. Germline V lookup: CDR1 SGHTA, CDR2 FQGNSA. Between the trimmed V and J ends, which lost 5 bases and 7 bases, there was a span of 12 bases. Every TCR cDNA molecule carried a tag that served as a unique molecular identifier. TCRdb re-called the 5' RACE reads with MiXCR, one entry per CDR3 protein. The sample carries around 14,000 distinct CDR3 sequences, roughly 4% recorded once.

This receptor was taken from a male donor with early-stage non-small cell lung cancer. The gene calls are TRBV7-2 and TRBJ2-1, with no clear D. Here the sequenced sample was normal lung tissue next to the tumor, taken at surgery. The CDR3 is CASSLRAANEQFF. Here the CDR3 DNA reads TGTGCCAGCAGCCTCCGGGCCGCGAATGAGCAGTTCTTC.